The TCR beta chain under discussion was sequenced for a study of identifying expanded T cells in peripheral blood. The V gene lost 1 base and the J gene lost 2 bases, with 9 bases spanning the gap. The length of the CDR3 is 15 residues. Germline CDR1 MGHDK, CDR2 SYGVNS. This clone appeared once. Using immunoSEQ multiplex PCR, the repertoire was profiled, and TCRdb retains in-frame clones only, with some absent. Of approximately 110,000 clones listed, roughly 90% are singletons. The sequencing sample was made of blood. This chain uses TRBV25-1 with TRBJ2-1; maybe TRBD2 (5 bases). The source of this sequence is a person aged 18 to 70 in good health. DNA of the CDR3: TGTGCCAGCAGTGAATTGTCGGGAACCTACAATGAGCAGTTCTTC. Protein: CASSELSGTYNEQFF.